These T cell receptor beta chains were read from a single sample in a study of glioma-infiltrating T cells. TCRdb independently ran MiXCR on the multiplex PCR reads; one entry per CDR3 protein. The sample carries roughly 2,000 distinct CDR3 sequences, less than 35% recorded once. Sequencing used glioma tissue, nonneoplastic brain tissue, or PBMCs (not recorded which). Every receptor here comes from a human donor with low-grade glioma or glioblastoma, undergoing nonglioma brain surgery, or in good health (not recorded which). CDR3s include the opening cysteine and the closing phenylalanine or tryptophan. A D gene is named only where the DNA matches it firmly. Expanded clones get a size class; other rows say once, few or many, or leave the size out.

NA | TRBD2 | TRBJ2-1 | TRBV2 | TGTGCCAGCAGTGTGAAGAGTAGCGGGACTGAGCAGTTCTTC | CASSVKSSGTEQFF
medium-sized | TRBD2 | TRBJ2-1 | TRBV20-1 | TGCAGTGCTAGAGCTTCAGCGGGAGCGGATGAGCAGTTCTTC | CSARASAGADEQFF
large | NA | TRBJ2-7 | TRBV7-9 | TGTGCCAGCAGCGCCCAACTAGGCGAGCAGTACTTC | CASSAQLGEQYF
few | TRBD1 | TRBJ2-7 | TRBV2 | TGTGCCAGCAAAGGACAGGGGGCTTCGTACGAGCAGTACTTC | CASKGQGASYEQYF
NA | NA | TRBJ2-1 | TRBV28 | TGTGCCAGCAGTTTGGGCGGGGCCTCCTACAATGAGCAGTTCTTC | CASSLGGASYNEQFF
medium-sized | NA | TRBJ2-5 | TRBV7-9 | TGTGCCAGCAGCCCTCCCCGAGAGAGCCAGTACTTC | CASSPPRESQYF
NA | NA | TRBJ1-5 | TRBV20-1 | TGCAGTGCTAGTCACTCGTGTATTGGCAATCAGCCCCAGCATTTT | CSASHSCIGNQPQHF
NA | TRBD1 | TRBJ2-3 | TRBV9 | TGTGCCAGCTCCTCCGGGACAGGGGCCAAAGATACGCAGTATTTT | CASSSGTGAKDTQYF
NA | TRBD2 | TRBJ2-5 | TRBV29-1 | TGCAGCGTTGTACTAGCGGGGGTTTTAACGGCCCAGTACTTC | CSVVLAGVLTAQYF
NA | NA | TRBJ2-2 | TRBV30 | TGTGCCTTATCCCGAGGAGACACCAGGGAGCTGTTTTTT | CALSRGDTRELFF
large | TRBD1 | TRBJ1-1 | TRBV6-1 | TGTGCCAGCAGAAATTACAGGGGGCTGTACACTGAAGCTTTCTTT | CASRNYRGLYTEAFF
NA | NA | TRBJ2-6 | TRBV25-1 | TGTGCCAGCAACACATGGGGCTTCCCCTCTGGGGCCAACGTCCTGACTTTC | CASNTWGFPSGANVLTF
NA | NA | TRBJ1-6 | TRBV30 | TGTGCCTGGAGTCCAACCCTGACAGGCTCTAATTCACCCCTCCACTTT | CAWSPTLTGSNSPLHF
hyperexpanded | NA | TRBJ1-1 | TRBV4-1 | TGCGCCAGCAGCCAAGATAGGGGGAATTTGAACACTGAAGCTTTCTTT | CASSQDRGNLNTEAFF
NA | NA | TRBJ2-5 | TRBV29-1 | TGCAGCGTTGAAAGATCTACGGCGGAGACCCAGTACTTC | CSVERSTAETQYF
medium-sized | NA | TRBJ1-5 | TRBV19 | TGTGCCAGTAGTATAGGAGGTTTCAATCAGCCCCAGCATTTT | CASSIGGFNQPQHF
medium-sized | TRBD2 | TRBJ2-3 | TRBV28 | TGTGCCAGCAGTTTATTTACGCGCAGCGGGGCAGATACGCAGTATTTT | CASSLFTRSGADTQYF
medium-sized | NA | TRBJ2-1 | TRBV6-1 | TGTGCCAGCAGTCCAAGCATAGCGGACAGCTCCTACAATGAGCAGTTCTTC | CASSPSIADSSYNEQFF
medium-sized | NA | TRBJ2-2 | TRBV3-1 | TGTGCCAGCAGCCTCGCCCCTGGGGGGACCGGGGAGCTGTTTTTT | CASSLAPGGTGELFF
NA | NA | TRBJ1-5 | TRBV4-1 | TGCGCCAGCAGAAAAGTATGGGCGGGTACTCAGCCCCAGCATTTT | CASRKVWAGTQPQHF
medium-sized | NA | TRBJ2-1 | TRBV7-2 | TGTGCCAGCAGCTCCTCTTTCGGGGACTACAATGAGCAGTTCTTC | CASSSSFGDYNEQFF
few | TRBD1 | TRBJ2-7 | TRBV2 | TGTGCCAGCAGTGTCCAGGGGGACAGAAGCTCCTACGAGCAGTACTTC | CASSVQGDRSSYEQYF
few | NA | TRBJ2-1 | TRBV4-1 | TGCGCCAGCAGCCATTACACGGGGCATGAGCAGTTCTTC | CASSHYTGHEQFF
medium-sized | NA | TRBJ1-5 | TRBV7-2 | TGTGCCAGCAGCTTGACCGATCAGCCCCAGCATTTT | CASSLTDQPQHF
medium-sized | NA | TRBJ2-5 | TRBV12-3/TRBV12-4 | TGTGCCAGCAGCCTGGGGGGCGGGAGCGTAAAGACCCAGTACTTC | CASSLGGGSVKTQYF
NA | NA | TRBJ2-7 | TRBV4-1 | TGCGCCAGCAGCCAAGTCGCGGAGAGCTCCTACGAGCAGTACTTC | CASSQVAESSYEQYF
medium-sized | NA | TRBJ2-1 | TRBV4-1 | TGCGCCAGCAGCCAAGTTCCTCGCTCTGAGCAGTTCTTC | CASSQVPRSEQFF
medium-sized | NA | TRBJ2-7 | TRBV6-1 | TGTGCCAGCGGGTTCGGGCAGGGTACCCACGAGCAGTACTTC | CASGFGQGTHEQYF
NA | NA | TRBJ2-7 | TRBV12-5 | TGTGCTAGTGGTTCGGGGTTTGTCTACGAGCAGTACTTC | CASGSGFVYEQYF
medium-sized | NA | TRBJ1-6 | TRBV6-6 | TGTGCCAGCAGTTACTCGCACCTGCGTCAGCCAGGTTTCCTCCACTTT | CASSYSHLRQPGFLHF
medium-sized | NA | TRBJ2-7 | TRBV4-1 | TGCGCCAGCAGCCAAGCGGGGATTTACGAGCAGTACTTC | CASSQAGIYEQYF